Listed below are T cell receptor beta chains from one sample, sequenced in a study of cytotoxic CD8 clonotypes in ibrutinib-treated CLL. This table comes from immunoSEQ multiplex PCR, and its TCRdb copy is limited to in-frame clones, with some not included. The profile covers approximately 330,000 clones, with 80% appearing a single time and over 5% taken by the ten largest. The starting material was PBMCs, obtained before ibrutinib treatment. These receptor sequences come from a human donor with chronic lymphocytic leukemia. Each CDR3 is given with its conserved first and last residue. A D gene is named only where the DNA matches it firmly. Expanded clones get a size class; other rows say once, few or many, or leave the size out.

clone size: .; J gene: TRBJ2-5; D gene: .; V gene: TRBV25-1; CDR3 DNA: TGTGCCAGCAGTGAACGTTCTGGGGCGCCCGAGACCCAGTACTTC; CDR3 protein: CASSERSGAPETQYF
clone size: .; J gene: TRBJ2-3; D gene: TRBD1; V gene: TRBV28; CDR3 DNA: TGTGCCAGCAGTTTACTTGGACAGGGTTTCACCACAGATACGCAGTATTTT; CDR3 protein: CASSLLGQGFTTDTQYF
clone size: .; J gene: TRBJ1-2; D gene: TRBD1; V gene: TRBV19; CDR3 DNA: TGTGCCAGTAGTATCGATGACAGGGTTAATGGCTACACCTTC; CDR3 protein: CASSIDDRVNGYTF
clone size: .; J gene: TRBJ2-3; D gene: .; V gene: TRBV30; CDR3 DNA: TGTGCCTGGATGAGGTCGGGAGGCACAGATACGCAGTATTTT; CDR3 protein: CAWMRSGGTDTQYF
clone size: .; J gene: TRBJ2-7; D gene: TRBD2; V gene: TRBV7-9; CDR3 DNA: TGTGCCAGCACCCGGGAGCTAGCGGATTCCTACGAGCAGTACTTC; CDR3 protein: CASTRELADSYEQYF
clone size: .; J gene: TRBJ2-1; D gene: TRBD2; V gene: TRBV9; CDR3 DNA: TGTGCCAGCAGCACACCACCTTTAGAGGGACTAGCGGGAACCTCCTACAATGAGCAGTTCTTC; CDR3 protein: CASSTPPLEGLAGTSYNEQFF
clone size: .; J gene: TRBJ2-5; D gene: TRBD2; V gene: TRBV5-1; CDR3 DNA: TGCGCCAGCAGCTGGCCCCCTAGCGGGAGGGTATCACAAACCCAGTACTTC; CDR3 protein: CASSWPPSGRVSQTQYF
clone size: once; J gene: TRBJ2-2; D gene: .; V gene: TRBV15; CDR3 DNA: TGTGCCACCAGCAGAGATCAGGGATCCGGGGAGCTGTTTTTT; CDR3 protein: CATSRDQGSGELFF
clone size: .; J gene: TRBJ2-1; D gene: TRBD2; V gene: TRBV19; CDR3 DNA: TGTGCCAGTATCAAAACCGGGACTAGTCGGTACAATGAGCAGTTCTTC; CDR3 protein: CASIKTGTSRYNEQFF
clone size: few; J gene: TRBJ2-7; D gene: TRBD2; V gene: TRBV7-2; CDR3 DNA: TGTGCCAGCAGCCCGTTCCCCTCGACTAGCGGGAGGGCCTACGAGCAGTACTTC; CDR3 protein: CASSPFPSTSGRAYEQYF
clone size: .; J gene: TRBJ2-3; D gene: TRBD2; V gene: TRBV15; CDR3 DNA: TGTGCCACCAGCACCCATATCCTGGGACTAGCCGGCACAGATACGCAGTATTTT; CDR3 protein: CATSTHILGLAGTDTQYF
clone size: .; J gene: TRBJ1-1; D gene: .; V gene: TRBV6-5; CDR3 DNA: TGTGCCAGCAGTTACTCCGTCAACAGGGAAACTGAAGCTTTCTTT; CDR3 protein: CASSYSVNRETEAFF
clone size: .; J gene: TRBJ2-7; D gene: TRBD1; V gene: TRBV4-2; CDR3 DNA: TGTGCCAGCAGCCCCCGGGACAGGGGGCCCTACGAGCAGTACTTC; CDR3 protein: CASSPRDRGPYEQYF
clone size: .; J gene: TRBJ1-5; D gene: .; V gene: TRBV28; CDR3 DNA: TGTGCCAGCAGTTTCGGTAGGAATCAGCCCCAGCATTTT; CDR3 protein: CASSFGRNQPQHF
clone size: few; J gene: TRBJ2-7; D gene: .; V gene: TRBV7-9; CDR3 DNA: TGTGCCAGCAGCTCGTGGCAGGGTGTCTTCATTCATGACTTC; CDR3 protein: CASSSWQGVFIHDF
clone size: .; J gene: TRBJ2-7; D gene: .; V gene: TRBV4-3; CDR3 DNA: TGCGCCAGCAGCCAAGACATTGGTAGGACACCCTACTCCTACGAGCAGTACTTC; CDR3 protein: CASSQDIGRTPYSYEQYF
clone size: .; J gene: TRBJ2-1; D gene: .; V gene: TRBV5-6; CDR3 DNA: TGTGCCAGCAGCTTGAGGGGCCGGTACAATGAGCAGTTCTTC; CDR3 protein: CASSLRGRYNEQFF
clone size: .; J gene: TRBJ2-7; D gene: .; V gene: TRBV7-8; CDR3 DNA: TGTGCCAGCAGCGTAACAGAGGGGGAGCAGTACTTC; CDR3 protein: CASSVTEGEQYF
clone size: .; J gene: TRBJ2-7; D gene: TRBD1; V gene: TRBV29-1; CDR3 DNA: TGCAGCGCCCGGGACAGGTCCTACTCTGGGCAGTACTTC; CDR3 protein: CSARDRSYSGQYF
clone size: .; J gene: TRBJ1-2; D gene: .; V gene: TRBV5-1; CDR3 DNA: TGCGCCAGCAGTCGCGGACAGCCCACTAACTATGGCTACACCTTC; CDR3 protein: CASSRGQPTNYGYTF
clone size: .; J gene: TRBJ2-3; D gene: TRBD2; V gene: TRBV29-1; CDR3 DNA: TGCAGCGTTGAAGATCGAGCGGGAGTAGGGGCAGATACGCAGTATTTT; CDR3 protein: CSVEDRAGVGADTQYF
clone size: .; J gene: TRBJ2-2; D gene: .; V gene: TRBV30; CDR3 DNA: TGTGCCTGGAGGTGGGGTGCGGGTATTAACACCGGGGAGCTGTTTTTT; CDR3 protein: CAWRWGAGINTGELFF
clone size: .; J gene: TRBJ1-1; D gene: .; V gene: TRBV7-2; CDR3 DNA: TGTGCGGGAGGGGTGAGGGACACTGAAGCTTTCTTT; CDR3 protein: CAGGVRDTEAFF
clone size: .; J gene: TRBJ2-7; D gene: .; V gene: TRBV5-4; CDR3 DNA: TGTGCCAGCAGCTTGGAGGTAGCACGAAGCTCCTACGAGCAGTACTTC; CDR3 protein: CASSLEVARSSYEQYF
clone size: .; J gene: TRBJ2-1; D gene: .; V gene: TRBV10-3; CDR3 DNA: TGTGCCATCAGTACCCCGGGCAATGAGCAGTTCTTC; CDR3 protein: CAISTPGNEQFF
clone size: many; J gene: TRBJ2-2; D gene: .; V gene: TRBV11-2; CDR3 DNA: TGTGCCAGCAGCCTCTTCGGGACTCTGAACACCGGGGAGCTGTTTTTT; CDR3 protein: CASSLFGTLNTGELFF
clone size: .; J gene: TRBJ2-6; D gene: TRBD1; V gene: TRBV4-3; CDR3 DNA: TGCGCCAGCAGCCAACCGGGACAGGGAAGGTCTGGGGCCAACGTCCTGACTTTC; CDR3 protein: CASSQPGQGRSGANVLTF
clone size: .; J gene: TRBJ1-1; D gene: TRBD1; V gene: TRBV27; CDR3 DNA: TGTGCCAGCAGTTCCCCGCAGGGGGAAACTGAAGCTTTCTTT; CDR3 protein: CASSSPQGETEAFF
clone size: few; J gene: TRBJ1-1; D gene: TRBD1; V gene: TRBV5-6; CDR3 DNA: TGTGCCAGCAAGGGACAGGGGATTTCCACTGAAGCTTTCTTT; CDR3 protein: CASKGQGISTEAFF
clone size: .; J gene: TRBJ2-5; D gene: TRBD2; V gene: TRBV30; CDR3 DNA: TGTGCCTGGACGCCAAGAGTTCGGACTAGCGGGGGGCAAGAGACCCAGTACTTC; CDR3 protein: CAWTPRVRTSGGQETQYF
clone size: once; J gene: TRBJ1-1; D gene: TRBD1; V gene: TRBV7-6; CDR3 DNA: TGTGCCAGCAGCTTTGGGACAGGGGAGGGGATGAACACTGAAGCTTTCTTT; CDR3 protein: CASSFGTGEGMNTEAFF
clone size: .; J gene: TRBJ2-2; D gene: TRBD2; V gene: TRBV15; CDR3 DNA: TGTGCCACCAGGTCAGGCGGGAGGGCCCACGTTTCCGGGGAGCTGTTTTTT; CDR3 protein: CATRSGGRAHVSGELFF
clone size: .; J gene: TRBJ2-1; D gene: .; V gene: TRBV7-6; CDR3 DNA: TGTGCCAGCAGCTATCGACTCGATCGGGCGTTCTTC; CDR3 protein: CASSYRLDRAFF
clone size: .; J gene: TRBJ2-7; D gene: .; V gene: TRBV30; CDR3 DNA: TGTGCCTGGAGTGTACGTGCGACTTACGAGCAGTACTTC; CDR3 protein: CAWSVRATYEQYF
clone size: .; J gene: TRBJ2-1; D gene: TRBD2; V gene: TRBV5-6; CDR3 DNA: TGTGCCAGCAGCCGAGGGACTAGCAGATACAATGAGCAGTTCTTC; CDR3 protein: CASSRGTSRYNEQFF
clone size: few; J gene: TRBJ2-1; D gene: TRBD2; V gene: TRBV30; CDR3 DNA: TGTGCCTGGAGTGTACAAGCGGGGAGGGAGTTCTTC; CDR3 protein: CAWSVQAGREFF
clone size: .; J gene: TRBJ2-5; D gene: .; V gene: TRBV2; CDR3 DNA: TGTGCCAGCAGTGACGACAGCCAAGAGACCCAGTACTTC; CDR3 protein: CASSDDSQETQYF
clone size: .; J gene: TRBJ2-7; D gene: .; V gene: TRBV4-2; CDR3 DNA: TGTGCCAGCAGCCAAGAGGCGCAGGTGAGCTACGAGCAGTACTTC; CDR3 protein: CASSQEAQVSYEQYF
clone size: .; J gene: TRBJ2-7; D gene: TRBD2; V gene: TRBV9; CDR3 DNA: TGTGCCAGCAGCCCTCGGGTGGGGCTAGCGGAAACCTACGAGCAGTACTTC; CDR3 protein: CASSPRVGLAETYEQYF
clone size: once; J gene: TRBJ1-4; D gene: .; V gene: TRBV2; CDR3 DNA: TGTGCCAGCAGTCCTCGACCGGAGAAGGGTGAAAAACTGTTTTTT; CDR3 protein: CASSPRPEKGEKLFF
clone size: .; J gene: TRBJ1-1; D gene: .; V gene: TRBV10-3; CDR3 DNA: TGTGCCATCAGTGAGAAGGGGGTGAACACTGAAGCTTTCTTT; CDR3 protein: CAISEKGVNTEAFF
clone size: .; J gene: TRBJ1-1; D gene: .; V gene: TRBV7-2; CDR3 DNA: TGTGCCAGCAGCTTAGATCAGGGGAGAACTGAAGCTTTCTTT; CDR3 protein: CASSLDQGRTEAFF
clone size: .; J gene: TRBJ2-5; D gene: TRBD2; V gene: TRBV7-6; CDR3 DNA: TGTGCCAGCAGCTTTTCTAGCGGGAGGACTCAAGAGACCCAGTACTTC; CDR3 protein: CASSFSSGRTQETQYF
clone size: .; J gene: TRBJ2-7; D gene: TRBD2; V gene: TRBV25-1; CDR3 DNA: TGTGCCAGCAGTGAGGTAGCGGGAGCATACTACGAGCAGTACTTC; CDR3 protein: CASSEVAGAYYEQYF
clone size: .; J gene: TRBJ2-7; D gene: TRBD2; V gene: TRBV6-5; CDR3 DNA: TGTGCCAGCAGTTTGCGGGAGAGCTACGAGCAGTACTTC; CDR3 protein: CASSLRESYEQYF
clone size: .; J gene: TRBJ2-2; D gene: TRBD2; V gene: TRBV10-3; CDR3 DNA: TGTGCCATCAGTGAAGCTAGCGGGAGTAACACCGGGGAGCTGTTTTTT; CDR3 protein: CAISEASGSNTGELFF
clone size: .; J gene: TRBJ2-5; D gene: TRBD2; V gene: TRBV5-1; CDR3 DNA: TGCGCCAGCAGCCCTGGACTAGCACAAGAGACCCAGTACTTC; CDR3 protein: CASSPGLAQETQYF
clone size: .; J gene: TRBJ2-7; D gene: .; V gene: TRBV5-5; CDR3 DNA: TGTGCCAGCACCATCACAAGAGGGACCACCTACGAGCAGTACTTC; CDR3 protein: CASTITRGTTYEQYF
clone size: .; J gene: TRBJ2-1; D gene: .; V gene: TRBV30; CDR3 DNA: TGTGCCTGGAGAGGCCAGGGGAACAATGAGCAGTTCTTC; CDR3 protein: CAWRGQGNNEQFF
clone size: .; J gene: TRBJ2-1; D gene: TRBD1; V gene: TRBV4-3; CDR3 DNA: TGCGCCAGCAGCCAGGCCGCTTCAGGGGGACCTTACAATGAGCAGTTCTTC; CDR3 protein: CASSQAASGGPYNEQFF
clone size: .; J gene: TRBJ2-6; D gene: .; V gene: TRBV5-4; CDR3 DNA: TGTGCCAGCAGCGTGACTGTCCTGGGGGGCTTCTCTGGGGCCAACGTCCTGACTTTC; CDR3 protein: CASSVTVLGGFSGANVLTF
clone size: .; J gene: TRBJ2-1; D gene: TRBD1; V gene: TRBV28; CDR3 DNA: TGTGCCAGCAGTTTTTGGGGACAGGGGCTTTACAATGAGCAGTTCTTC; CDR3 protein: CASSFWGQGLYNEQFF
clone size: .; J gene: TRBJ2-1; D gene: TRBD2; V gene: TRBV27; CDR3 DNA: TGTGCCAGCAGTTTATCAACTAGCGGGAATTATGAGCAGTTCTTC; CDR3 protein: CASSLSTSGNYEQFF
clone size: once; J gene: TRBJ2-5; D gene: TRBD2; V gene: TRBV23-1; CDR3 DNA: TGCGCCAGCGTCTTCGGGCTAGCGGGAGAAGGTTATCGGACCCAGTACTTC; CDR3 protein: CASVFGLAGEGYRTQYF
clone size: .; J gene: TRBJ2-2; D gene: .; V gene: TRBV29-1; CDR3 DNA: TGCAGCGTTGCTCAGGGAACCGGGGAGCTGTTTTTT; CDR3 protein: CSVAQGTGELFF